This T cell receptor beta chain was recorded in a study of regulatory T cells in long-lasting Graves disease (dated by TCRdb to about 2021). Background for the entire study: Persistent Graves' disease was defined as antithyroid drug treatment for over 5 years with persistently positive TSH receptor autoantibodies. Persistent Graves' disease patients were compared with newly diagnosed Graves' disease patients by peripheral blood TCR sequencing and RNA sequencing. A total of approximately 35 samples underwent TCR sequencing: around 13 from persistent and some 20 from newly diagnosed Graves' disease patients. On average, persistent Graves' disease patients in the clinical cohort had been on antithyroid drugs for approximately 10 years. The study was conducted in China and was registered as a clinical trial.

V is pared back by 3 bases and J by 6 bases, with 12 bases lying between the germline termini. Based on the germline V gene, the CDR1 and CDR2 sequences are SGHVS and FQNEAQ. Its CDR3 holds 13 amino acids, cysteine through phenylalanine. Only CDR3 DNA remains: 39 bases, in frame from the first base. Study-wide conclusions, independent of this receptor: The authors noted that the small sample size was a limitation that may lower accuracy. Only the TCR beta chain was sequenced and analyzed. Only peripheral blood was studied, because thyroid tissue, the primary lesion, was inaccessible. TRBV28, TRBJ1-2 and TRBJ2-5 were preferentially used in persistent disease, while TRBV20-1 and TRBJ2-1 were favored in newly diagnosed disease. Persistent Graves' disease patients showed lower TCR Shannon entropy and fewer highly expanded clones than newly diagnosed patients, suggesting clonal expansion. Patients with persistent disease shared more public clonotypes (around 2,500) than newly diagnosed patients did (more than 900).

The sample's time point, from its label and the paper: persistent/refractory GD, antithyroid drugs over 5 years with positive TRAb. For both TCR sequencing and RNA sequencing, RNA was extracted from PBMCs using TRIzol. The diagnosis of Graves' disease was made according to American Thyroid Association guidelines. Patients were recruited from an endocrinology department in Xi'an, China. Each patient gave 8.5 to 9.5 milliliters of peripheral blood, collected in an EDTA anticoagulant tube. Ficoll Paque Plus density gradient separation was used to isolate PBMCs, and no further T cell sorting was done. An Agilent 2100 Bioanalyzer and agarose gel were used to assess RNA quality, and a NanoDrop 2000 was used to measure RNA concentration. This clonotype was picked up many times. Its antigen specificity is not known. No clone much larger than this one lies a single base away; base qualities are absent. The library was generated by multiplex PCR. Sequencing took place on an Illumina HiSeq 4000. CDR3 regions were amplified by Arm-PCR with iRepertoire HTBI primers to construct TCR beta libraries. Before sequencing, the PCR products went through gel purification. As for how the authors treated the data: Gene usage analysis of CDR3 amino acid clonotypes used the 60 to 75 TRBV and 14 to 15 TRBJ segments found across samples. COPE and FqMerger were used to merge filtered high-quality paired reads into contigs. BLAST was used to align contigs to the IMGT TRBV, TRBD and TRBJ reference genes, and CDR3 was defined following IMGT. Any clonotype with a frequency above 0.1% was classified as a highly expanded clone. Repertoire diversity was measured by Shannon entropy, and V-J evenness by the Gini coefficient. Public clonotypes were defined as clonotypes shared by more than one individual. Using fastp trimming at Q25 and MiXCR clonotype assembly, TCRdb reanalyzed the public sequencing data and kept in-frame beta chains. Entries are consolidated by CDR3 protein sequence, retaining the most common genes and DNA. The V and J calls reflect TCRdb's pipeline rather than the authors' work. Within this sample are 350,000 to 500,000 distinct CDR3 sequences, with around 20% of them counted one time only. The ten top clones hold roughly an eighth of the sample.

The sequence was obtained from a female donor with Graves disease. The chain couples TRBV7-8 to TRBJ2-7; a confident D gene designation cannot be given. The material sequenced was peripheral blood mononuclear cells (PBMCs), taken when the disease was refractory, from a patient treated with antithyroid drugs. The sequence in DNA is TGTGCCAGCAGCTTGACCACAGTCACCGAGCAGTACTTC. Its translation is CASSLTTVTEQYF.